The next 26 T cell receptor beta chains were all read from a single sample in a study of T cells expressing NK-cell markers. Using the 5' RACE reads, TCRdb records one entry per CDR3 protein without DNA. Recorded here are hundreds of thousands of distinct CDR3 sequences; the top ten clones represent 7.3%. The sample comprised blood T cells: a sorted CD56 or NKG2C T cell subset, CD4+ or CD8+ T cells, or bulk PBMC T cells (not recorded which). These receptors originate from a woman between 18 and 69 years old in good health.

The chain is built from TRBV28 and TRBJ1-3. Per the germline V gene, CDR1 is MDHEN and CDR2 is SYDVKM. The CDR3 contains 16 residues. CDR3: CASSLNTAASGNTIYF.

The chain is built from TRBV12-3 or TRBV12-4 and TRBJ2-1; lacking DNA, the TRBD2 call made by TCRdb goes unchecked. The CDR3 is made up of 16 amino acids. CDR3 residues: CASSPSAGGPHNEQFF.

The V call is TRBV6-1, the J call TRBJ2-3; TCRdb's D call of TRBD1 is untestable without DNA. The CDR3 is 14 residues long. Germline CDR1 and CDR2: MNHNS and SASEGT. CDR3 sequence: CASSRQGNGNTQYF.

The J gene is TRBJ1-1, the V gene TRBV12-3 or TRBV12-4; absent DNA, TCRdb's TRBD1 call cannot be checked. This CDR3 has 15 residues. CDR3 protein: CASSLARGGSTEAFF.

The chain couples TRBV5-6 to TRBJ2-7. This CDR3 comprises 12 residues. Germline V gene data show CDR1 as SGHDT and CDR2 as YYEEEE. This CDR3 is CASSFSSYERYF.

V gene TRBV12-3 or TRBV12-4 combines with J gene TRBJ2-4; the D call of TRBD1 rests on TCRdb alone, since no DNA is present to check it. The CDR3 covers 18 residues. This chain's CDR3 is CASSFDRGGPLAKNIQYF.

The chain uses TRBV20-1 and TRBJ2-1; TCRdb picks TRBD2, but there is no DNA to check that call. The CDR3 runs to 14 residues. CDR1 DFQATT and CDR2 SNEGSKA come from the germline V gene (reference sequence). CDR3 amino acids: CSARGGGAGNEQFF.

The V gene is TRBV7-2, the J gene TRBJ1-1. The CDR3 covers 14 residues. CDR1 and CDR2 (germline): SGHTA, FQGNSA. The CDR3: CASRTFTAGAEAFF.

V usage is TRBV5-4 and J usage is TRBJ2-3; the D gene TCRdb calls, TRBD2, cannot be checked with no DNA. Germline V CDR1 and CDR2: SGHNT, YYREEE (reference sequence). CDR3 length equals 14 residues. Here the CDR3 reads CASSELAGTDTQYF.

This sequence joins TRBV12-3 or TRBV12-4 and TRBJ1-6; TCRdb gives TRBD1 as the D gene, but with no DNA this cannot be confirmed. The CDR3 has 15 amino acids. The chain's CDR3 is CASSLGTGGSSPLHF.

The rearrangement uses TRBV12-3 or TRBV12-4 and TRBJ2-7; TCRdb names TRBD1, which stays unverified in the absence of DNA. This CDR3 spans 13 amino acids. The CDR3 spells CASSLGPPGEQYF.

The chain combines TRBV5-6 with TRBJ2-7. This CDR3 is 13 amino acids long. Germline CDR1 and CDR2: SGHDT and YYEEEE. The CDR3 sequence: CASSADSSYEQYF.

The chain joins TRBV3-1 to TRBJ1-1; absent DNA, TCRdb's TRBD1 call cannot be checked. This CDR3 has 14 amino acids. Germline V CDR1 and CDR2: LGHDT, YNNKEL (reference sequence). CDR3 loop: CASQTGTPNTEAFF.

The V gene is TRBV5-1, the J gene TRBJ2-5; TCRdb gives TRBD1 as the D gene, but with no DNA this cannot be confirmed. CDR3 length: 17 residues. CDR1 is SGHRS and CDR2 is YFSETQ in the germline V gene. The CDR3 reads CASSLGYQYRGPETQYF.

J is TRBJ2-1 and V is TRBV21-1; TCRdb indicates TRBD1, and absent DNA this call remains unverified. TRBV21-1 is classified as a pseudogene. CDR3 length: 18 amino acids. CDR3 in amino acids: CASSKESTTGPGVNEQFF.

V and J are TRBV11-1 and TRBJ2-6; TCRdb designates TRBD2, a call that cannot be tested without DNA. This CDR3 has 18 residues. The germline V gene encodes CDR1 SGHAT and CDR2 FQDESV (reference sequence). The CDR3 loop is CASSPGEEGAAGANVLTF.

The chain combines TRBV27 with TRBJ2-1; TCRdb's D call of TRBD2 is untestable without DNA. CDR1 is MNHEY and CDR2 is SMNVEV in the germline V gene (reference sequence). The CDR3 is made up of 15 amino acids. The CDR3 reads CASSFEGPLYNEQFF.

This chain uses TRBV5-1 with TRBJ1-1; TCRdb selects TRBD1, and the lack of DNA leaves this call unchecked. The germline V gene encodes CDR1 SGHRS and CDR2 YFSETQ. The CDR3 consists of 16 residues. The CDR3 here is CASSLDGTHLDTEAFF. The variable domain in full, with the rest retrieved from reference TRBV5-1 and TRBJ1-1, is KAGVTQTPRYLIKTRGQQVTLSCSPISGHRSVSWYQQTPGQGLQFLFEYFSETQRNKGNFPGRFSGRQFSNSRSEMNVSTLELGDSALYLCASSLDGTHLDTEAFFGQGTRLTVV.

V is TRBV9 and J is TRBJ2-1; the TRBD2 assignment by TCRdb is unverifiable without DNA. The CDR3 consists of 18 residues. Per germline, CDR1 SGDLS and CDR2 YYNGEE. CDR3 sequence: CASSPYPLAGDPRNEQFF.

The V gene is TRBV2, the J gene TRBJ1-5. The CDR3 sequence is 15 residues long. The germline CDR1 and CDR2 sequences are SNHLY and FYNNEI. This CDR3 is CASREGDYSNQPQHF.

The chain uses TRBV27 and TRBJ1-6. CDR1 is MNHEY, CDR2 SMNVEV, per germline (reference sequence). CDR3 length: 14 amino acids. The CDR3 sequence is CASSLGRINSPLHF.

CDR3 amino acids: CAISVLEQETQYF. The rearrangement joins TRBV10-3 to TRBJ2-5. The CDR3 has 13 amino acids. In germline, CDR1 is ENHRY, CDR2 SYGVKD.

The rearrangement uses TRBV18 and TRBJ2-3; there is no DNA to check the TCRdb D call of TRBD1. CDR1 and CDR2 (germline): KGHSH, LQKENI. The CDR3 is made up of 13 amino acids. This chain's CDR3 is CASSRNREDTQYF.

This chain links TRBV7-2 with TRBJ2-4. The CDR3 runs to 12 residues. Germline CDR1 reads SGHTA; CDR2 reads FQGNSA. The CDR3 here is CASSLVVNIQYF.

This chain connects TRBV7-2 to TRBJ1-5; the D call of TRBD1 rests on TCRdb alone, since no DNA is present to check it. This CDR3 region has 16 residues. The germline V gene encodes CDR1 SGHTA and CDR2 FQGNSA. The CDR3 sequence: CASSLAGGAAGQPQHF.

The chain uses TRBV6-6 and TRBJ1-2; without DNA, the TCRdb call of TRBD1 cannot be checked. The germline gives CDR1 MNHNY, CDR2 SVGAGI (reference sequence). This CDR3 has 13 residues. CDR3 sequence: CASLGTLNYGYTF.